This TCR beta chain was captured by sequencing in a study of human T cells and chemical hapten exposure. This clonotype was detected a few times. Time point in this sample: patch test 2, 6 weeks after DPC sensitization. Treatment: therapeutic diphenylcyclopropenone sensitization with weekly scalp DPC. TCRdb called the RACE reads again in MiXCR, with one record for every CDR3 protein. The sample lists some 100,000 distinct CDR3 sequences; roughly a tenth were seen once. Trimming took 0 bases from V and 0 from J, leaving 13 bases between them. Germline V gene data show CDR1 as SGHRS and CDR2 as YFSETQ. This CDR3 contains 17 residues.

V usage is TRBV5-1 and J usage is TRBJ1-3; a weak D match, TRBD1 (5 bases). This material consisted of whole blood, taken in connection with sensitization to the hapten diphenylcyclopropenone (DPC). The clonotype originates from a woman between 40 and 55 years old with alopecia areata. Some clones in this sample may be carry-over from other donors' samples. CDR3 protein: CASSLASRGFSGNTIYF. In DNA form, the CDR3 reads TGCGCCAGCAGCTTGGCCTCGCGGGGCTTCTCTGGAAACACCATATATTTT.